Reported below is one TCR beta chain. Data came from immunoSEQ multiplex PCR; TCRdb stores just in-frame clones and leaves some out. The repertoire holds over a million clones, with approximately 98% as singletons. V lost 0 bases and J lost 1, with 10 bases in between. The CDR3 consists of 16 residues. The germline CDR1 and CDR2 sequences are SGHRS and YFSETQ. This specimen comes from a study of shared clonotypes between healthy human individuals. The chain joins TRBV5-1 to TRBJ2-2, with D perhaps TRBD2 (5 bases). The sample taken for sequencing was naive CD4+ T cells sorted from blood. Documented subset: CD45RA+ positively selected. The sequence came from a man aged 25-40 years in good health. CDR3 sequence reads: CASSLGAGLNTGELFF. DNA of the CDR3: TGCGCCAGCAGCTTGGGCGCAGGACTGAACACCGGGGAGCTGTTTTTT.